This T cell receptor beta chain was obtained from a study of blood T cells in healthy people across ages. Regarding the study as a whole: It was not possible, with unsorted PBMCs, to conclusively compare naive and antigen-experienced cells.

Donors each provided about 9.5 milliliters of peripheral blood. A second PCR of 7 to 11 cycles used a sample-barcoded 5' primer and a J-beta primer mix. TCRdb recomputed calls from the 5' RACE reads with MiXCR, one row per CDR3 protein. The sample yields 1.5 million to 2 million distinct CDR3 sequences, around 35% seen once. In its sample, this clonotype was seen many times. Its antigen is still unknown. Germline CDR1 is LNHNV and CDR2 is YYDKDF (reference sequence). Trimming pared 4 bases from V and 6 bases from J, leaving 6 bases between. The CDR3 contains 11 residues. The V and J genes are TRBV15 and TRBJ1-2; D gene uncertain. The sequence was collected from a woman in her twenties or thirties in good health. Sequenced material: blood. The CDR3 here is CATSKADGYTF. CDR3 nucleotide sequence: TGTGCCACCAGCAAAGCTGATGGCTACACCTTC.